The 22 T cell receptor beta chains below were found in one sample sequenced in a study of metastatic and nonmetastatic thyroid tumors. Using MiXCR, TCRdb reanalyzed the PCR reads. The table shows about 15,000 clones, with about 26% occurring only once. No treatment of any kind had been given to any patient before thyroid surgery. What was sequenced was blood. These receptors originate from a male donor with papillary thyroid cancer or a benign thyroid nodule (not recorded which). Some clones in this sample may be carry-over from other donors' samples.

The chain couples TRBV11-2 to TRBJ1-2, with a possible D match to TRBD1 (5 bases). V was shortened by 0 bases and J by 4 bases, with 15 bases between the two germline ends. The CDR3 is 16 amino acids. CDR1 and CDR2 (germline): SGHAT, FQNNGV. The CDR3 here is CASSLERGDFGYGYTF. The CDR3 coding sequence is TGTGCCAGCAGCTTAGAAAGGGGCGACTTCGGCTATGGCTACACCTTC.

This clone was counted many times. The chain combines TRBV27 with TRBJ1-1; D may be TRBD1 (5 bases). V shed 3 bases and J shed 3 bases, with 17 bases lying between them. The CDR3 runs to 16 residues. The V gene's germline CDR1 is MNHEY and CDR2 SMNVEV (reference sequence). Here the CDR3 DNA reads TGTGCCAGCAGTTTTTCATCCCCGGGACGGCACACTGAAGCTTTCTTT. It is translated as CASSFSSPGRHTEAFF.

The chain has TRBV20-1 and TRBJ1-1; no clear D gene. Trimming stripped 0 bases from V and 4 bases from J, with 9 bases between. The germline CDR1 and CDR2 sequences are DFQATT and SNEGSKA (reference sequence). The CDR3 has 13 amino acids. The CDR3 spells CSARDRVSTEAFF. CDR3 DNA sequence: TGCAGTGCTAGAGATCGGGTTTCCACTGAAGCTTTCTTT.

This clone was found many times. This may be a read error, as it is one base from a much larger clone. This rearrangement joins TRBV20-1 to TRBJ1-1; D may be TRBD1 (5 bases). The CDR3 has 14 residues. Germline loops: CDR1 DFQATT, CDR2 SNEGSKA (reference sequence). The DNA of the CDR3 is TGCAGTGCTATCTCTCGGGGGATGAACACTGAAGCTCTCTTT. It codes for CSAISRGMNTEALF.

This clone was counted ten times or more. The genes are TRBV5-6 and TRBJ1-3, with a possible D match to TRBD1 (5 bases). Trimming stripped 1 base from V and 1 base from J, with 9 bases between. Germline V gene sequence: CDR1 SGHDT, CDR2 YYEEEE. This CDR3 is 15 amino acids long. The CDR3 DNA sequence: TGTGCCAGCAGCTTGTGGGGGACGTCTGGAAACACCATATATTTT. It codes for CASSLWGTSGNTIYF.

The V and J genes are TRBV6-2 or TRBV6-3 and TRBJ2-7, with D hard to call. The CDR3 sequence is 14 residues long. V lost 4 bases and J lost 6, with 16 bases in between. The germline CDR1 and CDR2 sequences are MNHEY and SVGEGT. CDR3 DNA sequence: TGTGCCAGCAGTTCCGTACCCCTGAGGAGCGAGCAGTACTTC. Translation: CASSSVPLRSEQYF.

CDR3 DNA sequence: TGTGCCAGCAGTTTACCCTGGAAAGTGGGGACCGAAGCTTTCTTT. Protein product: CASSLPWKVGTEAFF. The rearrangement links TRBV28 to TRBJ1-1; a weak D match, TRBD1 (5 bases). The V end was cut by 2 bases, the J end by 8 bases, with 18 bases between. This CDR3 spans 15 amino acids. Germline V gives CDR1 MDHEN, CDR2 SYDVKM.

Notes on this clone: An end of the junction differs from the germline gene, which may be a read error. The V gene is TRBV6-2 or TRBV6-3, the J gene TRBJ2-7; D gene unclear. The CDR3 totals 14 residues. Germline CDR1 and CDR2: MNHEY and SVGEGT. CDR3 coding DNA: TGTGCCAGCAGTTACGAACATGGAACCCACGAGCATTACTTC. This translates into CASSYEHGTHEHYF.

By sample fraction, this clone is medium-sized (0.01 to 0.1%). V is TRBV11-2 and J is TRBJ1-5; maybe TRBD1 (5 bases). V was shortened by 2 bases and J by 4 bases, with 6 bases between the two germline ends. Germline CDR1 and CDR2: SGHAT and FQNNGV. The CDR3 totals 13 residues. Here the CDR3 DNA reads TGTGCCAGCAGCTTAAACAGGAATCAGCCCCAGCATTTT. The encoded protein is CASSLNRNQPQHF.

This clone is classed as medium-sized. The chain recombines TRBV5-1 with TRBJ2-3; 8 bases agree with TRBD1. The CDR3 is made up of 16 amino acids. Germline V gene data show CDR1 as SGHRS and CDR2 as YFSETQ. The V and J ends lost 0 bases and 4 bases, in that order; junction bases with no gene match: 7. CDR3 nucleotide sequence: TGCGCCAGCAGCTTGGAGCAGGGGGCGCGCGCAGATACGCAGTATTTT. Encoded protein: CASSLEQGARADTQYF. Complete variable domain (other parts from reference TRBV5-1 and TRBJ2-3): KAGVTQTPRYLIKTRGQQVTLSCSPISGHRSVSWYQQTPGQGLQFLFEYFSETQRNKGNFPGRFSGRQFSNSRSEMNVSTLELGDSALYLCASSLEQGARADTQYFGPGTRLTVL.

This clone ranks as medium-sized. The chain is built from TRBV5-1 and TRBJ1-1; possibly TRBD1 for D (5 bases). The CDR3 consists of 17 residues. The V end lost 4 bases, the J end lost 0 bases, and 19 bases lay between the germline ends. CDR1 is SGHRS, CDR2 YFSETQ, per germline. CDR3 amino acids: CASSRTSGGTMNTEAFF. The CDR3 DNA is TGCGCCAGCAGCCGGACGTCCGGGGGGACTATGAACACTGAAGCTTTCTTT. Filled out from reference TRBV5-1 and TRBJ1-1, the complete variable domain reads KAGVTQTPRYLIKTRGQQVTLSCSPISGHRSVSWYQQTPGQGLQFLFEYFSETQRNKGNFPGRFSGRQFSNSRSEMNVSTLELGDSALYLCASSRTSGGTMNTEAFFGQGTRLTVV.

This clone was detected ten times or more. The chain recombines TRBV20-1 with TRBJ1-4, with D tentatively TRBD1 (5 bases). The ends were cut back, 0 bases at V and 12 bases at J, with 20 bases in the middle. The CDR3 totals 15 residues. The V gene's germline CDR1 is DFQATT and CDR2 SNEGSKA (reference sequence). CDR3 residues: CSARDSSREVGELFF. The DNA for the CDR3 is TGCAGTGCTAGAGACTCTAGCCGAGAGGTGGGGGAACTGTTTTTT.

This clone appeared once. The V call is TRBV2, the J call TRBJ2-7; 8 bases align to TRBD1. The CDR3 contains 19 residues. Per the germline V gene, CDR1 is SNHLY and CDR2 is FYNNEI. V lost 5 bases and J lost 1; bases outside the gene matches: 19. CDR3 amino acids: CASSPMRRGGTGPSYEQYF. The CDR3 nucleotides read TGTGCCAGCAGTCCGATGAGACGCGGTGGGACAGGCCCTTCCTACGAGCAGTACTTC.

This clone was recorded many times. The chain recombines TRBV4-1 with TRBJ2-7; 11 positions agree with TRBD2. J gave up 4 bases and V 3 bases, and 11 bases lay outside the gene matches. Germline CDR1 reads MGHRA; CDR2 reads YSYEKL. The CDR3 has 17 residues. The CDR3: CASSHKRPSGRQYEQYF. The CDR3 region has the DNA TGCGCCAGCAGCCATAAGAGGCCTAGCGGGAGGCAGTACGAGCAGTACTTC.

In its sample, this clone is medium-sized. V gene TRBV7-2 combines with J gene TRBJ1-3, with no clear D. The CDR3 covers 15 residues. Trimming removed 5 bases from V and 4 bases from J, with 15 bases in between. The germline CDR1 and CDR2 sequences are SGHTA and FQGNSA. CDR3 region: CASSLSMLGGNTIYF. CDR3 nucleotides: TGTGCCAGCAGCCTCAGCATGTTGGGGGGAAACACCATATATTTT. Combining the CDR3 with reference TRBV7-2 and TRBJ1-3 gives the whole variable domain GAGVSQSPSNKVTEKGKDVELRCDPISGHTALYWYRQSLGQGLEFLIYFQGNSAPDKSGLPSDRFSAERTGGSVSTLTIQRTQQEDSAVYLCASSLSMLGGNTIYFGEGSWLTVV.

The chain links TRBV20-1 to TRBJ1-1, with no clear D. The CDR3 loop spans 12 amino acids. Looked up from germline, CDR1 is DFQATT and CDR2 is SNEGSKA (reference sequence). V dropped 6 bases and J dropped 5 bases, with 13 bases sitting between them. CDR3 DNA sequence: TGCAGTGCCCAGTCGGTTAGGACTGAAGCTTTCTTT. This codes for CSAQSVRTEAFF.

This clone was detected ten times or more. The chain has TRBV4-1 and TRBJ2-7, with unresolved D. The CDR3 totals 17 residues. Trimming cost V 0 bases and J 0 bases, with 15 bases left between them. CDR1 MGHRA and CDR2 YSYEKL come from the germline V gene. CDR3 in DNA: TGCGCCAGCAGCCAAGATTGGGCCGTGGCGGCCTCCTACGAGCAGTACTTC. It translates to CASSQDWAVAASYEQYF.

This clone is judged medium-sized. The gene calls are TRBV11-2 and TRBJ2-7, with 9 bases lining up with TRBD1. V was pared by 1 base and J by 3 bases, with 4 bases of the junction left unmatched. The CDR3 has 15 amino acids. CDR1 and CDR2 from the germline V gene are SGHAT and FQNNGV. The CDR3 DNA sequence: TGTGCCAGCAGCTTAGGGGGGACAGGGAACTACGAGCAGTACTTC. Translation gives CASSLGGTGNYEQYF.

The sample holds many counts of this clone. The rearrangement uses TRBV28 and TRBJ2-7; D uncertain. Looked up from germline, CDR1 is MDHEN and CDR2 is SYDVKM. V gave up 7 bases and J gave up 0 bases, with 10 bases separating them. The CDR3 contains 13 residues. CDR3 protein: CASKERSSYEQYF. CDR3 DNA sequence: TGTGCCAGCAAGGAAAGGAGCTCCTACGAGCAGTACTTC.

This chain joins TRBV7-8 and TRBJ2-7, with 8 bases aligning to TRBD2. CDR3 length: 16 residues. CDR1 SGHVS and CDR2 FQNEAQ come from the germline V gene. Trimming cost V 5 bases and J 7 bases; bases outside gene matches: 16. CDR3 in amino acids: CASSNLTGLVSREQYF. In nucleotides, the CDR3 is TGTGCCAGCAGCAACCTAACGGGACTAGTTTCTCGAGAGCAGTACTTC.

The chain uses TRBV3-1 and TRBJ2-7, with 14 bases lining up with TRBD2. This CDR3 comprises 15 residues. Unmatched junction bases numbered 5, after V lost 6 bases and J lost 4 bases. CDR1 LGHDT and CDR2 YNNKEL come from the germline V gene (reference sequence). The DNA of the CDR3 is TGTGCCAGCAGGGCGGGACTAGCGGGAGTATACGAGCAGTACTTC. It encodes CASRAGLAGVYEQYF.

This clone has only a few counts. V and J are TRBV7-9 and TRBJ1-2; D remains unclear. The V gene lost 2 bases and the J gene lost 6 bases, with 13 bases spanning the gap. Germline loops: CDR1 SEHNR, CDR2 FQNEAQ (reference sequence). This CDR3 has 14 residues. Written as DNA, the CDR3 is TGTGCCAGCAGCTTATGGTTGGCAGGCGATGGCTACACCTTC. It specifies CASSLWLAGDGYTF.